This TCR beta chain appears in the sequencing data of a study of blood T cell repertoires in COVID-19. Germline-derived CDR1 and CDR2 are SGHRS and YFSETQ. There are 14 residues in the CDR3. Trimming removed 0 bases at V and 4 bases at J, with 9 bases between. About this clone: Additional DNA sequences in this sample encode the identical CDR3.

Profiled with immunoSEQ multiplex PCR; TCRdb holds only in-frame clones, not every one. The sample shows hundreds of thousands of clones, about nine tenths of them seen only once. The sequencing sample was made of peripheral blood. This sequence was found in a woman under 40 with active or convalescent COVID-19. V and J are TRBV5-1 and TRBJ2-3; TRBD1 might be the D (6 bases). CDR3 sequence: CASSLGQGSDTQYF. The CDR3 nucleotides read TGCGCCAGCAGCTTGGGGCAGGGGTCAGATACGCAGTATTTT.